The sample holds one count of the clone carrying this T cell receptor beta chain. The data originate from a study of blood T cell repertoires in COVID-19. Study-level background: Acute and convalescent COVID-19 samples came from the United States, Italy and Spain. T cells, B-cell-depleted T cells, or PBMCs supplied cDNA or gDNA.

In the authors' methods: The authors estimated nucleated cell counts from reference gene primer amplification. Clones were sequenced by immunoSEQ multiplex PCR, and TCRdb holds only the in-frame ones, with some missing. V, J and clone size are taken as reported in that table, and D and trimming were inferred from the DNA itself. The sample has a few hundred thousand clones; more than 75% are singletons. The CDR3 is 14 amino acids. Looked up from germline, CDR1 is MNHEY and CDR2 is SVGAGI. After removal of 6 bases from V and 10 bases from J, the junction contained 7 bases not matched to a gene. Sequencing used peripheral blood. The receptor was derived from a man between 60 and 70 years old who had recovered from COVID-19. The V call is TRBV6-5, the J call TRBJ1-6; 9 bases are shared with TRBD1. The CDR3 reads CASSIQGANSPLHF. The CDR3 DNA reads as TGTGCCAGCAGCATACAGGGGGCGAACTCACCCCTCCACTTT.